A selection of T cell receptor beta chains follows, all from one sample in a study of Graves' ophthalmopathy and Graves' hyperthyroidism. Via MiXCR, TCRdb re-called the multiplex PCR reads, giving one row per CDR3 protein. Of roughly 300,000 distinct CDR3 sequences listed, 17% are singletons. Sequenced input: peripheral blood. All receptors derive from an adult man with Graves' ophthalmopathy. CDR3s include the opening cysteine and the closing phenylalanine or tryptophan. Each record gives: J gene, V gene, CDR3 protein.

TRBJ2-7	TRBV12-3/TRBV12-4	CASSVAGGRYEQYF
TRBJ1-1	TRBV4-3	CASSHGQGRTEAFF
TRBJ2-5	TRBV7-2	CASSLAFYGTETQYF
TRBJ1-1	TRBV18	CASSTTGDTEAFF
TRBJ1-1	TRBV6-2/TRBV6-3	CASTKERTAWEGNTEAFF
TRBJ1-1	TRBV12-3/TRBV12-4	CASSLEVLETEAFF
TRBJ2-7	TRBV20-1	CSARDPGTIHLEQYF
TRBJ2-5	TRBV12-3/TRBV12-4	CASSQNQGTQYF
TRBJ2-7	TRBV13	CASSLRGQDEQYF
TRBJ1-1	TRBV7-8	CASSKKLHAEVRNTEAFF
TRBJ2-5	TRBV6-2/TRBV6-3	CASSITGEGEETQYF
TRBJ1-1	TRBV12-3/TRBV12-4	CASSFRQGQRTEAFF
TRBJ2-7	TRBV2	CASRLATAYEQYF
TRBJ2-5	TRBV28	CASRRTGNRETQYF
TRBJ1-5	TRBV6-5	CASSFRDYADSNQPRHF
TRBJ2-2	TRBV5-1	CASSLGLAGPNTGELFF
TRBJ1-6	TRBV7-3	CASSAQSSYNSPLHF
TRBJ1-5	TRBV19	CASSIPFTHYSNQPQHF
TRBJ2-1	TRBV27	CASSLSYGGGPTYNEQFF
TRBJ2-6	TRBV6-4	CASSDRDRVGMGSGANVLAF
TRBJ2-2	TRBV11-2	CASSLVRGSTGELFF
TRBJ1-2	TRBV7-2	CASSDSLGGDGYTF
TRBJ1-1	TRBV29-1	CSVNGGVEAFF
TRBJ2-5	TRBV7-9	CASSITGFSETQYF
TRBJ2-7	TRBV20-1	CSAPTGTATYEQYF
TRBJ2-7	TRBV18	CASSPLGPDEQYF
TRBJ1-5	TRBV4-1	CASSQDSGNQPQHF
TRBJ2-2	TRBV24-1	CATSAFGTGFRGVGELFF
TRBJ2-7	TRBV12-3/TRBV12-4	CASSLDRPSYEQYF
TRBJ1-1	TRBV5-4	CASSFGQGAAMNTEAFF
TRBJ1-1	TRBV12-3/TRBV12-4	CASSSHQGAGNTEAFF
TRBJ1-3	TRBV6-2/TRBV6-3	CASSYDREGTNSGNTIYF
TRBJ2-7	TRBV29-1	CSAKTGTGSFEQYF
TRBJ2-1	TRBV6-1	CASSAKGGEQFF